These T cell receptor beta chains were read from a single sample in a study of cytomegalovirus exposure and HLA in healthy donors. Only in-frame clones appear in the TCRdb table, and some are missing; sequencing was by immunoSEQ multiplex PCR. The repertoire holds fewer than 200,000 clones, with around 78% as singletons. Sequencing was carried out using PBMCs. All receptors come from a woman in her twenties or thirties in good health and CMV-seropositive. CDR3s include the opening cysteine and the closing phenylalanine or tryptophan. A D gene is named only where the DNA matches it firmly. Only some rows state a clone size, as once, few, many or a class for expanded clones.

size | D | J | V | length | DNA | CDR3
few | TRBD1 | TRBJ2-7 | TRBV2 | 15 | TGTGCCAGCAGCTCTAAAGGGACAGGGGGCGTCGAGCAGTACTTC | CASSSKGTGGVEQYF
once | TRBD2 | TRBJ2-1 | TRBV5-8 | 15 | TGTGCCAGCAGCTTGGAAGGCGGGAGGGGTAATGAGCAGTTCTTC | CASSLEGGRGNEQFF
. | . | TRBJ1-1 | TRBV15 | 17 | TGTGCCACCAGCAGATCCTCTTCAGGGCAGGGGAAGGCTGAAGCTTTCTTT | CATSRSSSGQGKAEAFF
. | . | TRBJ2-1 | TRBV27 | 14 | TGTGCCAGCAGTAAGCGGGTGGGATACAATGAGCAGTTCTTC | CASSKRVGYNEQFF
once | TRBD2 | TRBJ2-7 | TRBV5-6 | 18 | TGTGCCAGCAGCAGTCACTCCACAGGAGCGGGAGGGGTCTACGAGCAGTACTTC | CASSSHSTGAGGVYEQYF
. | . | TRBJ2-1 | TRBV6-1 | 12 | TGTGCCAGCAGTGCGGTGAACAATGAGCAGTTCTTC | CASSAVNNEQFF
few | . | TRBJ1-5 | TRBV2 | 18 | TGTGCCAGCAGTCCTCCCCCGCGGGGAGCGGGGAACAATCAGCCCCAGCATTTT | CASSPPPRGAGNNQPQHF
. | . | TRBJ1-5 | TRBV9 | 16 | TGTGCCAGCAGGTTTTCCGGGTTCCTTCCCAATCAGCCCCAGCATTTT | CASRFSGFLPNQPQHF
. | . | TRBJ2-3 | TRBV4-3 | 15 | TGCGCCAGCAGCTTCACAGGGTCGGGCACAGATACGCAGTATTTT | CASSFTGSGTDTQYF
. | TRBD2 | TRBJ2-3 | TRBV9 | 18 | TGTGCCAGCAGCCCCTCGCCACCGGGGGAGGGTAGCACAGATACGCAGTATTTT | CASSPSPPGEGSTDTQYF
. | TRBD1 | TRBJ2-1 | TRBV19 | 15 | TGTGCCAGTAGCTCGACAGGGGGACTCTACAATGAGCAGTTCTTC | CASSSTGGLYNEQFF
. | TRBD2 | TRBJ2-1 | TRBV9 | 16 | TGTGCCAGCAGTCAAGGGACTAGCGGGAACTTCGGTGAGCAGTTCTTC | CASSQGTSGNFGEQFF
. | . | TRBJ2-2 | TRBV7-3 | 12 | TGTGCCAGCAGCCATAAACAAGGGGAGCTGTTTTTT | CASSHKQGELFF
. | . | TRBJ1-2 | TRBV19 | 16 | TGTGCCAGTAGTCAGACACGGACATACACTAACTATGGCTACACCTTC | CASSQTRTYTNYGYTF
. | . | TRBJ2-1 | TRBV4-1 | 17 | TGCGCCAGCAGCCCCCCCCTCGGAGTTTCTTTTAACAATGAGCAGTTCTTC | CASSPPLGVSFNNEQFF
. | . | TRBJ1-1 | TRBV27 | 13 | TGTGCCAGCAGGGACAGAGAGAACACTGAAGCTTTCTTT | CASRDRENTEAFF
once | . | TRBJ1-5 | TRBV6-1 | 14 | TGTGCCAGCAGTGAGGGGGGGAACAATCAGCCCCAGCATTTT | CASSEGGNNQPQHF
. | . | TRBJ1-6 | TRBV7-2 | 15 | TGTGCCAGCAGCTTAGTGGGTCAGGGGAATTCACCCCTCCACTTT | CASSLVGQGNSPLHF
. | . | TRBJ2-1 | TRBV9 | 15 | TGTGCCAGCAGCGAGTCAGGGGACTCCTACAATGAGCAGTTCTTC | CASSESGDSYNEQFF
. | . | TRBJ2-3 | TRBV28 | 16 | TGTGCCAGCAGTTTACACGGCGACGGGAACACAGATACGCAGTATTTT | CASSLHGDGNTDTQYF
. | . | TRBJ2-4 | TRBV28 | 17 | TGTGCCAGCAGTTTATTTACAGGCGCCCGGTCCAAAAACATTCAGTACTTC | CASSLFTGARSKNIQYF
. | . | TRBJ1-1 | TRBV11-3 | 15 | TGTGCCAGCAGCTTAAGATGGGGCGCTAACACTGAAGCTTTCTTT | CASSLRWGANTEAFF
. | TRBD1 | TRBJ2-7 | TRBV28 | 15 | TGTGCCAGCAGTTTAGCGGGACAGGTTAACTACGAGCAGTACTTC | CASSLAGQVNYEQYF
. | TRBD1 | TRBJ2-1 | TRBV5-8 | 15 | TGTGCCAGCAGGAGCGGACAGGGGACATACAATGAGCAGTTCTTC | CASRSGQGTYNEQFF
few | TRBD1 | TRBJ2-7 | TRBV5-1 | 15 | TGCGCCAGCAGCTTGCCGGGACAGGCAGGCAACGAGCAGTACTTC | CASSLPGQAGNEQYF
. | . | TRBJ2-7 | TRBV7-3 | 16 | TGTGCCAGCAGCTTAATAAGAGGGAGTCTAATCTACGAGCAGTACTTC | CASSLIRGSLIYEQYF
. | . | TRBJ1-4 | TRBV7-2 | 15 | TGTGCCAGCAGCTTATCCCCGGGGGTCGGGGAGGAACTGTTTTTT | CASSLSPGVGEELFF
few | . | TRBJ2-1 | TRBV7-9 | 13 | TGTGCCAGCAGCTTCCCAGATCCGCATGAGCAGTTCTTC | CASSFPDPHEQFF
. | TRBD1 | TRBJ2-7 | TRBV27 | 15 | TGTGCCAGCAGTTCCTTTCGACAGGGTGTAGGCGAGCAGTACTTC | CASSSFRQGVGEQYF
. | . | TRBJ1-1 | TRBV2 | 13 | TGTGCCAGCACGCAGGGTATGAACACTGAAGCTTTCTTT | CASTQGMNTEAFF
. | TRBD1 | TRBJ2-7 | TRBV30 | 16 | TGTGCCTGGAGTGTAAGTGGGACAGGGGCTAGCTACGAGCAGTACTTC | CAWSVSGTGASYEQYF
few | TRBD1 | TRBJ2-5 | TRBV2 | 12 | TGTGCCAGCGGGACAGACCAAGAGACCCAGTACTTC | CASGTDQETQYF
. | TRBD1 | TRBJ2-7 | TRBV4-1 | 16 | TGCGCCAGCAGCCAACTTGGGACAGGGACTTCCTACGAGCAGTACTTC | CASSQLGTGTSYEQYF
few | . | TRBJ1-1 | TRBV2 | 12 | TGTGCCAGCAGGGGACAGAACACTGAAGCTTTCTTT | CASRGQNTEAFF
. | TRBD2 | TRBJ2-7 | TRBV11-2 | 16 | TGTGCCAGCAGCTTAGATCCCAGCGGGAACTCCTACGAGCAGTACTTC | CASSLDPSGNSYEQYF
. | . | TRBJ1-3 | TRBV28 | 14 | TGTGCCAGCAGCCCTCAGAGCGCTGGAAACACCATATATTTT | CASSPQSAGNTIYF
. | . | TRBJ2-1 | TRBV19 | 14 | TGTGCCAGTAGTATAACCCCGCAGGCGGGGGAGCAGTTCTTC | CASSITPQAGEQFF
. | TRBD1 | TRBJ2-3 | TRBV28 | 16 | TGTGCCAGCAGTTCACCGGGACAGTCTAGCACAGATACGCAGTATTTT | CASSSPGQSSTDTQYF
. | . | TRBJ2-5 | TRBV18 | 13 | TGTGCCAGCTCACCTGCCCAGCGAGAGACCCAGTACTTC | CASSPAQRETQYF
. | . | TRBJ2-5 | TRBV11-2 | 13 | TGTGCCAGCAGCCCCCTCAGGGAAAAGACCCAGTACTTC | CASSPLREKTQYF
. | . | TRBJ1-2 | TRBV5-1 | 14 | TGCGCCAGCAGCTCCGGGGGGGGCTACTATGGCTACACCTTC | CASSSGGGYYGYTF